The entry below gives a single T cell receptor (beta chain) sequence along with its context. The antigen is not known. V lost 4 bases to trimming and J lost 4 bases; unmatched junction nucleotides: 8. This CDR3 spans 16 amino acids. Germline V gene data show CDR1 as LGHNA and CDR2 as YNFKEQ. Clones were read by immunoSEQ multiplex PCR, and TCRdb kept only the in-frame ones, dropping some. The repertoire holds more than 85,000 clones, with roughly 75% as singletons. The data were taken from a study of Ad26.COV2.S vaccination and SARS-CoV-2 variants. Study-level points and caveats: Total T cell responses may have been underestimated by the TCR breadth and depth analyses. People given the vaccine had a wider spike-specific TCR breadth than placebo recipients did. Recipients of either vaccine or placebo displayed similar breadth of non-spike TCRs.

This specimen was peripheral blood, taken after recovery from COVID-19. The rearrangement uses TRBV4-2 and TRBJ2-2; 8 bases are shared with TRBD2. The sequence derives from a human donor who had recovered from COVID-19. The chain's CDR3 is CASSPSSGILTGELFF. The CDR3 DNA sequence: TGTGCCAGCAGCCCCAGTAGCGGGATACTCACCGGGGAGCTGTTTTTT.